The 31 T cell receptor beta chains reported below all come from one sample, sequenced in a study of OX40 agonist ivuxolimab in advanced cancers. Sequenced by immunoSEQ multiplex PCR; TCRdb stores in-frame clones only, minus some. The table shows 60,000 or so clones, with roughly 80% occurring only once. The sequenced sample was CD4+ or CD8+ T cells sorted from blood, obtained in a trial of the OX40 agonist ivuxolimab. These TCRs come from an adult with an advanced solid tumor such as melanoma, head and neck, liver or kidney cancer.

The rearrangement joins TRBV6-5 to TRBJ2-3, with D maybe TRBD1 (6 bases). CDR1 and CDR2 from the germline V gene are MNHEY and SVGAGI. V was cut by 4 bases and J by 2 bases, with 13 bases left in between. The CDR3 spans 15 residues. The CDR3 DNA reads as TGTGCCAGCAGTTCTCCGGGACACCTCACAGATACGCAGTATTTT. Amino acid sequence: CASSSPGHLTDTQYF.

This chain connects TRBV5-1 to TRBJ2-2; TRBD1 matches at 9 bases. The CDR3 has 16 residues. The germline V gene has CDR1 SGHRS and CDR2 YFSETQ. The V segment lost 5 bases and the J segment 4 bases; nucleotides outside the gene matches: 9. The CDR3: CASRWDLTGGTGELFF. The CDR3 DNA is TGCGCCAGCAGGTGGGATCTGACAGGGGGCACCGGGGAGCTGTTTTTT.

The chain carries TRBV7-8 and TRBJ2-3; 7 bases align to TRBD1. The CDR3 loop spans 15 amino acids. V was clipped by 5 bases and J by 0 bases; unmatched bases: 5. Germline assignment: CDR1 SGHVS and CDR2 FQNEAQ. In nucleotides, the CDR3 is TGTGCCAGCAGCCGCCGACAGGGAAGCACAGATACGCAGTATTTT. It codes for CASSRRQGSTDTQYF.

The chain couples TRBV7-3 to TRBJ2-1; D unclear. V was pared by 5 bases and J by 2 bases, with 13 bases between. The CDR3 covers 15 residues. Germline V gene lookup returns CDR1 SGHTA and CDR2 FQGTGA. The CDR3 loop reads CASSPDDGAYNEQFF. The CDR3 DNA is TGTGCCAGCAGCCCCGATGATGGCGCCTACAATGAGCAGTTCTTC. Full variable domain (missing parts from reference TRBV7-3 and TRBJ2-1): GAGVSQTPSNKVTEKGKYVELRCDPISGHTALYWYRQSLGQGPEFLIYFQGTGAADDSGLPNDRFFAVRPEGSVSTLKIQRTERGDSAVYLCASSPDDGAYNEQFFGPGTRLTVL.

This clone has only a few counts. The CDR3, as DNA: TGCGCCAGCAGTCAATTTAGCGGGAGCGGAGGTAACTACGAGCAGTACTTC. This codes for CASSQFSGSGGNYEQYF. The rearrangement links TRBV23-1 to TRBJ2-7, with TRBD2 matching over 9 bases. TRBV23-1 is identified as an open reading frame with a role that is uncertain. CDR3 length equals 17 residues. Losses at the gene ends were 1 base for V and 3 bases for J; bases not matched to a gene: 10.

This clone was seen only a few times. The same CDR3 is also encoded by other DNA sequences in this sample. The chain carries TRBV27 and TRBJ1-5; D is undetermined. V was pared by 2 bases and J by 3 bases, with 8 bases between. Germline V gene lookup returns CDR1 MNHEY and CDR2 SMNVEV (reference sequence). CDR3 size: 14 residues. CDR3: CASSLVGDNQPQHF. As DNA, the CDR3 is TGTGCCAGCAGTTTAGTCGGCGACAATCAGCCCCAGCATTTT.

This clone was counted a few times. This sequence joins TRBV5-1 and TRBJ1-4, with D possibly matching TRBD1 (6 bases). This CDR3 contains 15 residues. Deletions cut 4 bases from V and 3 bases from J, with 13 bases between. Germline CDR1 and CDR2: SGHRS and YFSETQ. CDR3 DNA sequence: TGCGCCAGCAGCCCGAGGACAGATCCTAATGAAAAACTGTTTTTT. This sequence encodes CASSPRTDPNEKLFF.

The J gene is TRBJ2-7, the V gene TRBV9; weak D call: TRBD2 (6 bases). V was trimmed by 0 bases and J by 2 bases, leaving 12 bases between them. Germline loops: CDR1 SGDLS, CDR2 YYNGEE. The CDR3 totals 15 residues. The chain's CDR3 is CASSVGISGTYEQYF. Here the CDR3 DNA reads TGTGCCAGCAGCGTAGGGATTAGCGGAACCTACGAGCAGTACTTC.

J is TRBJ2-3 and V is TRBV4-1, with 10 bases fitting TRBD1. From germline, CDR1 is MGHRA and CDR2 YSYEKL. This CDR3 contains 15 residues. V shed 2 bases and J 4 bases; nucleotides not matched to a gene: 3. The DNA for the CDR3 is TGCGCCAGCAGCCAAAGGACAGGGGGACCAGATACGCAGTATTTT. Protein: CASSQRTGGPDTQYF.

The genes are TRBV27 and TRBJ1-2; D is undetermined. Germline-derived CDR1 and CDR2 are MNHEY and SMNVEV (reference sequence). The CDR3 contains 15 residues. The V gene lost 2 bases and the J gene lost 4 bases, with 14 bases spanning the gap. The CDR3 bases are TGTGCCAGCAGTTTAGATCCCGCAGTTTCCTATGGCTACACCTTC. Its translation: CASSLDPAVSYGYTF.

The V call is TRBV5-4, the J call TRBJ2-2; 8 nucleotides agree with TRBD1. Germline trimming cut 3 bases from V and 5 bases from J; bases unmatched to any gene: 9. The CDR3 has 16 amino acids. The germline V gene has CDR1 SGHNT and CDR2 YYREEE (reference sequence). The CDR3 loop is CASSSDRGEETGELFF. CDR3 nucleotides: TGTGCCAGCAGCTCCGACAGGGGAGAGGAGACCGGGGAGCTGTTTTTT.

V gene TRBV7-2 combines with J gene TRBJ1-2; D might be TRBD1 (5 bases). Germline V gene sequence: CDR1 SGHTA, CDR2 FQGNSA. CDR3 size: 14 residues. V lost 0 bases and J lost 2, with 7 bases in between. The CDR3 DNA follows: TGTGCCAGCAGCTTAGCCTCAGGGAACTATGGCTACACCTTC. Its protein is CASSLASGNYGYTF.

This clone appeared once. The chain uses TRBV10-2 and TRBJ2-5; 12 bases agree with TRBD2. This CDR3 has 17 residues. Germline-derived CDR1 and CDR2 are WSHSY and SAAADI. Unmatched junction bases numbered 10, after V lost 3 bases and J lost 5 bases. Here the CDR3 DNA reads TGCGCCAGCAGTGATGGTCTAGCGGGAGGGCCACGGGAGACCCAGTACTTC. It codes for CASSDGLAGGPRETQYF.

Written as DNA, the CDR3 is TGTGCCAGCAGCCCCCCGGGCGGGAAGAACACCGGGGAGCTGTTTTTT. The encoded protein is CASSPPGGKNTGELFF. This chain connects TRBV9 to TRBJ2-2, with D possibly being TRBD2 (6 bases). The germline gives CDR1 SGDLS, CDR2 YYNGEE. CDR3 length equals 16 residues. V was shortened by 4 bases and J by 1 base, with 14 bases between the two germline ends.

The rearrangement links TRBV4-1 to TRBJ2-7; possible D gene TRBD1, 6 bases. V was cut by 2 bases and J by 4 bases, with 12 bases left in between. CDR3 length: 14 amino acids. Germline values: CDR1 MGHRA, CDR2 YSYEKL. CDR3 DNA: TGCGCCAGCAGCCAACCCTGGGACACATACGAGCAGTACTTC. Translation: CASSQPWDTYEQYF.

The chain carries TRBV10-3 and TRBJ1-1; perhaps TRBD1 as D (5 bases). Germline CDR1 and CDR2: ENHRY and SYGVKD. CDR3 length: 18 residues. Trimming shortened V by 2 bases and J by 5 bases, and 24 bases separated the two germline ends. The CDR3: CAISETALRLVGATEAFF. Written as DNA, the CDR3 is TGTGCCATCAGTGAGACGGCCCTCAGGTTGGTTGGGGCGACTGAAGCTTTCTTT.

V usage is TRBV4-2 and J usage is TRBJ2-1, with a tentative D call TRBD2 (6 bases). The CDR3 loop spans 15 amino acids. Trimming cost V 0 bases and J 2 bases, with 8 bases left between them. Germline V lookup: CDR1 LGHNA, CDR2 YNFKEQ. CDR3 sequence: CASSQDGGTYNEQFF. CDR3 in DNA: TGTGCCAGCAGCCAAGATGGCGGGACCTACAATGAGCAGTTCTTC.

The V call is TRBV9, the J call TRBJ2-1; D is ambiguous. V lost 1 base and J 10 bases, leaving 12 bases between the germline ends. This CDR3 has 13 amino acids. Per germline, CDR1 SGDLS and CDR2 YYNGEE. CDR3 residues: CASSVHQTREQFF. The DNA for the CDR3 is TGTGCCAGCAGCGTACATCAGACCCGGGAGCAGTTCTTC.

The chain recombines TRBV28 with TRBJ2-1, with TRBD2 matching over 11 bases. Germline lookup yields CDR1 MDHEN and CDR2 SYDVKM. The CDR3 covers 12 residues. With 6 bases clipped from V and 13 bases from J, the junction kept 5 bases outside the gene matches. CDR3 loop: CASRGTSGKQFF. The CDR3 coding sequence is TGTGCCAGCAGGGGGACTAGCGGTAAACAGTTCTTC. Together with reference TRBV28 and TRBJ2-1, the CDR3 gives the full variable domain: DVKVTQSSRYLVKRTGEKVFLECVQDMDHENMFWYRQDPGLGLRLIYFSYDVKMKEKGDIPEGYSVSREKKERFSLILESASTNQTSMYLCASRGTSGKQFFGPGTRLTVL.

The V and J genes are TRBV13 and TRBJ2-3, with TRBD1 matching 7 bases. CDR1 and CDR2 (germline): PRHDT, FYEKMQ (reference sequence). After removal of 5 bases from V and 6 bases from J, the junction contained 11 bases not matched to a gene. This CDR3 region has 15 residues. The CDR3 is CASSTRTGLGDTQYF. As DNA, the CDR3 is TGTGCCAGCAGCACCCGGACAGGCTTAGGGGATACGCAGTATTTT.

V gene TRBV14 combines with J gene TRBJ2-2, with D perhaps matching TRBD2 (6 bases). The length of the CDR3 is 18 residues. Germline V gene data show CDR1 as SGHDN and CDR2 as FVKESK. V lost 1 base to trimming and J lost 2 bases, with 17 bases between them. In DNA form, the CDR3 reads TGTGCCAGCAGCCAAGGAGTAGGAGGGCCGATTAACACCGGGGAGCTGTTTTTT. Amino acids: CASSQGVGGPINTGELFF.

The rearrangement uses TRBV4-2 and TRBJ1-1; 7 bases line up with TRBD1. With V trimmed by 4 bases and J by 7 bases, 9 bases remained unmatched. From germline, CDR1 is LGHNA and CDR2 YNFKEQ. The CDR3 length is 14 residues. This chain's CDR3 is CASSPGEGAREAFF. The CDR3 nucleotides are TGTGCCAGCAGCCCAGGCGAGGGGGCGCGTGAAGCTTTCTTT.

The chain recombines TRBV2 with TRBJ1-6, with 7 bases aligning to TRBD1. Germline-derived CDR1 and CDR2 are SNHLY and FYNNEI. V shed 6 bases, J shed 6 bases, and the junction held 5 bases outside the gene matches. This CDR3 is 14 amino acids long. CDR3 nucleotides: TGTGCCAGCAGCCGGGACAGACCTAATTCACCCCTCCACTTT. This sequence encodes CASSRDRPNSPLHF.

The CDR3 nucleotides read TGTGCCAGCAGCTCCTTAGCGGGAGCCCAAGCCTACGAGCAGTACTTC. It specifies CASSSLAGAQAYEQYF. The chain combines TRBV7-9 with TRBJ2-7; 9 nucleotides align to TRBD2. The trim removed 4 bases at V and 2 bases at J, leaving 9 bases unmatched. Germline CDR1 and CDR2: SEHNR and FQNEAQ (reference sequence). This CDR3 comprises 16 residues.

The gene calls are TRBV6-6 and TRBJ1-1; a possible D gene is TRBD1 (5 bases). This CDR3 has 13 amino acids. Germline CDR1 reads MNHNY; CDR2 reads SVGAGI (reference sequence). Trimming took off 5 bases at V and 0 bases at J, with 7 bases between the two ends. The CDR3 reads CASSQTVNTEAFF. CDR3 sequence (DNA): TGTGCCAGCAGTCAGACAGTGAACACTGAAGCTTTCTTT.

The chain couples TRBV7-9 to TRBJ2-5, with D possibly matching TRBD2 (6 bases). The CDR3 consists of 16 residues. V shed 1 base and J shed 5 bases, with 17 bases lying between them. Germline assignment: CDR1 SEHNR and CDR2 FQNEAQ (reference sequence). The CDR3 DNA reads as TGTGCCAGCAGCTTAGTCGGGGGTTATCTAGAGGAGACCCAGTACTTC. Protein product: CASSLVGGYLEETQYF.

The chain employs TRBV5-6 and TRBJ2-7; the match to TRBD1 covers 7 bases. CDR1 and CDR2 from the germline V gene are SGHDT and YYEEEE. The CDR3 has 16 residues. With 2 bases clipped from V and 3 bases from J, the junction kept 11 bases outside the gene matches. DNA for the CDR3: TGTGCCAGCAGCTTTCGGACAGGAAATTCCTTCTACGAGCAGTACTTC. Protein product: CASSFRTGNSFYEQYF.

This chain uses TRBV5-4 with TRBJ1-1, with D hard to call. CDR3 length: 13 amino acids. The V and J ends lost 3 bases and 3 bases respectively, with 9 bases between them. The V gene's germline CDR1 is SGHNT and CDR2 YYREEE (reference sequence). CDR3 sequence: CASSWVEDTEAFF. The CDR3 region has the DNA TGTGCCAGCAGCTGGGTCGAGGACACTGAAGCTTTCTTT.

The chain carries TRBV7-9 and TRBJ2-7; 7 nucleotides agree with TRBD2. This CDR3 comprises 15 residues. With 8 bases clipped from V and 0 bases from J, the junction kept 10 bases outside the gene matches. The germline CDR1 and CDR2 sequences are SEHNR and FQNEAQ (reference sequence). The DNA of the CDR3 is TGTGCCAGCCGTATTGGGGGGGACGGCTCCTACGAGCAGTACTTC. This codes for CASRIGGDGSYEQYF.

The J gene is TRBJ2-1, the V gene TRBV7-9; 7 positions match TRBD2. CDR1 is SEHNR, CDR2 FQNEAQ, per germline (reference sequence). The CDR3 is made up of 14 amino acids. V lost 2 bases, J lost 5 bases, and 3 bases stayed unmatched. The CDR3: CASSLSGLDNEQFF. The CDR3 coding sequence is TGTGCCAGCAGCTTATCCGGACTAGACAATGAGCAGTTCTTC.

This chain connects TRBV6-6 to TRBJ1-6; TRBD1 is a possible D gene (5 bases). Germline-derived CDR1 and CDR2 are MNHNY and SVGAGI (reference sequence). V gave up 2 bases and J gave up 11 bases, with 10 bases separating them. This CDR3 is built from 13 residues. The chain's CDR3 is CASSYDGGPPLHF. CDR3 DNA sequence: TGTGCCAGCAGTTACGATGGGGGTCCACCCCTCCACTTT.